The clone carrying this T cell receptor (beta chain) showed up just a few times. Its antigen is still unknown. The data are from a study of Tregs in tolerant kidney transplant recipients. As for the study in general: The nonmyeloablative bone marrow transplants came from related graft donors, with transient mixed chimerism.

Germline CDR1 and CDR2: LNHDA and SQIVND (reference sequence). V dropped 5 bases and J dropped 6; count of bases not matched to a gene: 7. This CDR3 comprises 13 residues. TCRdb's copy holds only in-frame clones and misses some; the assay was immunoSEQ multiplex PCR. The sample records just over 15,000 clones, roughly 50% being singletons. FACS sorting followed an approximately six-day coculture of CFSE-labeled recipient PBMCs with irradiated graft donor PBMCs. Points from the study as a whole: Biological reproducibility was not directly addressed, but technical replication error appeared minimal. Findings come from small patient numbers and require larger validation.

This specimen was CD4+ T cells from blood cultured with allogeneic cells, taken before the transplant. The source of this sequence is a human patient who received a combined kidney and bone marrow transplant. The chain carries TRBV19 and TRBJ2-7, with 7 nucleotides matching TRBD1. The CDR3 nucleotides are TGTGCCAGTAGTTTAAACAGGGGTACCGAGCAGTACTTC. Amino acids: CASSLNRGTEQYF.